This T cell receptor (beta chain) came from a study of beta chain features in type 1 diabetes listed by TCRdb under 2018. Describing the broader study: Patients and healthy donors did not differ in mean age, gender distribution, total cell number or subset yield. Across all samples, 107,917,701 sorted cells were examined, and cell number per subset correlated strongly with RNA yield. In the study, recently diagnosed type 1 diabetes patients and matched healthy donors were compared on the TCRB repertoires of their sorted circulating CD4+ T cell subsets. Regulatory and stem cell-like memory subsets were isolated from only 8 patients and roughly eight healthy donors, whereas naive and central memory subsets came from all 30 or so donors.

The germline V gene yields KGHSH for CDR1 and LQKENI for CDR2. There are 13 amino acids in the CDR3, from cysteine to phenylalanine inclusive. Kept here is only the CDR3 DNA, which spans 39 bases and is read in frame from base 1. The V end loses 2 bases and the J end loses 7 bases, and a stretch of 9 bases separates them. Each donor gave one peripheral blood draw, averaging approximately 120 mL, which was collected into heparinised tubes. A BD FACSAria II and a panel including CD45RO, CCR7, CD25, CD127, CD95 and CD27 were used to sort naive, central memory, regulatory and stem cell-like memory CD4+ T cells. All sorted populations exceeded 98% purity. Right away, PBMCs were isolated by Lymphoprep density gradient centrifugation and were stained directly, with no culture step. So that batch effects would be minimized, each experiment stained and sorted samples in pairs, pairing one healthy donor with one patient.

The full study reports these points: PCR may preferentially amplify shorter templates, but because patient and control samples were amplified and corrected together, any resulting skew would affect both groups equally. In all four CD4+ subsets, TCRB CDR3 length was moderately but significantly shorter in type 1 diabetes patients. Because cDNA rather than genomic DNA was sequenced, highly expressing activated cells could have been over-represented, although no difference in activation and CD3 levels was found between groups. Because the HLA sub-analyses included only small numbers of individuals, any influence of HLA type on TCRB rearrangement was left unresolved. Naive, central memory and regulatory TCRB repertoires appeared to be more alike among patients than among healthy donors. Patients with type 1 diabetes made fewer insertions and deleted more nucleotides at VDJ recombination sites, implying thymic rearrangement abnormalities.

The entire amount of isolated RNA was reverse transcribed using the High Capacity cDNA Reverse Transcription Kit, so the sequenced TCRB transcripts were expressed ones. Deep immunoSEQ sequencing was performed on naive, central memory and regulatory T cell samples, with an average of roughly 3.6 million total reads per sample. After sorted cells were lysed in RLT buffer, RNA was extracted with DNase-treated RNeasy Micro or Mini kits, with the choice depending on cell number. Each cell subset was processed on its own to prevent cross-contamination, while patient and healthy donor samples were processed together. TCRB sequences were amplified from cDNA with the immunoSEQ multiplex PCR, producing 87-bp fragments spanning the CDR3 region. Sequencing of the amplicons was performed on the Illumina HiSeq platform. Per the authors' processing: Synthetic template baselines were used to correct PCR bias computationally, reads within Hamming distance 2 were collapsed, and singletons that could not be merged were discarded. Reads were aligned against IMGT to assign V, D and J genes, CDR3 length and insertions or deletions at six rearrangement sites. Within each subset, clonotype counts were normalized to the number of sorted cells before true diversity and Gini coefficients were calculated with the tcR R package. Repertoire sharing was quantified using the overlap coefficient calculated on TCRB nucleotide sequences. As a proxy for the pre-selection repertoire, out-of-frame TCRB sequences from naive cells were analyzed. This is the immuneACCESS table as TCRdb keeps it, with only in-frame sequences that have V and J called. A part of the clones is gone; compared with another copy, unresolved V genes explain less than half, and the rest is unexplained. That table gives V, J and clone size, and the DNA gave D and trimming. This sample holds some 700,000 clones; over 10% were observed only once. Clones ranked in the top ten supply roughly 0.022% of the sample.

About this clone: Its antigen has not been determined. One base away there is no much larger clone; base qualities are not given. In the same sample, other DNA sequences code for this CDR3.

The rearranged segments are TRBV18 and TRBJ1-5; no D gene call is confident. The source of this sequence is a man in his late teens or twenties with type 1 diabetes. The sequencing input was naive CD4+ T cells from blood. This specimen's cell subset or site label, interpreted: true naive CD4+ T cells. The sequence in DNA is TGTGCCAGCTCACCAGGGGAGGACCAGCCCCAGCATTTT. It translates to CASSPGEDQPQHF.